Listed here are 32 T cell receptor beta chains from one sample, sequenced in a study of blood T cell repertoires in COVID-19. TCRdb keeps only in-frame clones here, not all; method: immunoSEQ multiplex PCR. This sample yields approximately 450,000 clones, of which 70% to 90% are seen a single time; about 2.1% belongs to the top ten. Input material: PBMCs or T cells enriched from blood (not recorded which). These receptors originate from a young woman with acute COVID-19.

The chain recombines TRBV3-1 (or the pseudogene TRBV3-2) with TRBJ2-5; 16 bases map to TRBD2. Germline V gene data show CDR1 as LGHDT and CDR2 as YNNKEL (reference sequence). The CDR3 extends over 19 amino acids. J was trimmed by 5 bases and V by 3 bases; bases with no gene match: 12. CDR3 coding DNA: TGTGCCAGCAGCCAGGCTTCCGGGACTAGCGGGGGGGCTCAGGAGACCCAGTACTTC. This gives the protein CASSQASGTSGGAQETQYF.

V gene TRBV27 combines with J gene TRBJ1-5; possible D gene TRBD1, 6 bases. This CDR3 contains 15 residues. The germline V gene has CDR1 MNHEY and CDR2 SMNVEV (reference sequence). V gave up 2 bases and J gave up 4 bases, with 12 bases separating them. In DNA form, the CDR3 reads TGTGCCAGCAGTTTACGGACAGACTTAAATCAGCCCCAGCATTTT. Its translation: CASSLRTDLNQPQHF.

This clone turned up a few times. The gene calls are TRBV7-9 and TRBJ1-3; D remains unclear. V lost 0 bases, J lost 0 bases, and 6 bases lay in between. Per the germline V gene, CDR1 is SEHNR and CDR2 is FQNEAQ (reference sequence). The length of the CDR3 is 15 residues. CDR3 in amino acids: CASSLAVNSGNTIYF. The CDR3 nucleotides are TGTGCCAGCAGCTTAGCCGTAAACTCTGGAAACACCATATATTTT.

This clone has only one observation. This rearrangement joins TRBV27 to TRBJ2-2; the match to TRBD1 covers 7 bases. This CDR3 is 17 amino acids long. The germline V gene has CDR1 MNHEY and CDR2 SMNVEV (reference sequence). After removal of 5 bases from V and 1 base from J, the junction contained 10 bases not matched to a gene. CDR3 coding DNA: TGTGCCAGCAGTCCACGGGGACAGTCCGTGAACACCGGGGAGCTGTTTTTT. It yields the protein CASSPRGQSVNTGELFF.

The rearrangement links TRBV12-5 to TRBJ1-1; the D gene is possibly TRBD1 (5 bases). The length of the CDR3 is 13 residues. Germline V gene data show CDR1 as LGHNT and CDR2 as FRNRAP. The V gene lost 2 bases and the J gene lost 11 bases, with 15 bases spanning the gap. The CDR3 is CASGLQRRGDAFF. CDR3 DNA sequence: TGTGCTAGTGGTTTGCAGAGGAGGGGTGATGCTTTCTTT.

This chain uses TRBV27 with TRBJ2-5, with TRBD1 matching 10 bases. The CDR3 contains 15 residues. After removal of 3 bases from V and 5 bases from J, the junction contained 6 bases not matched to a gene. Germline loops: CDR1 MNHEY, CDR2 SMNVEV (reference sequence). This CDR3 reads CASSLTTGGRETQYF. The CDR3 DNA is TGTGCCAGCAGTTTGACGACAGGGGGCCGGGAGACCCAGTACTTC.

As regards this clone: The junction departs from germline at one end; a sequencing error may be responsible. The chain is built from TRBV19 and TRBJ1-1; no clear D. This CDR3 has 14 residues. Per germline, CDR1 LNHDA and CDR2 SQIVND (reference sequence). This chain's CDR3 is CASSIGQRNSEAFF. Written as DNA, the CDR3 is TGTGCCAGTAGTATAGGACAACGGAACAGTGAAGCTTTCTTT.

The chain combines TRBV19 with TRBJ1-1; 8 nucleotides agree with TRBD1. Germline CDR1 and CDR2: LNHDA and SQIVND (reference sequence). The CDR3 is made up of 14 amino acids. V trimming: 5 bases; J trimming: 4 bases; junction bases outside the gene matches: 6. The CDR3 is CASSFDRGGTEAFF. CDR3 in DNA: TGTGCCAGTAGTTTCGACAGGGGAGGCACTGAAGCTTTCTTT.

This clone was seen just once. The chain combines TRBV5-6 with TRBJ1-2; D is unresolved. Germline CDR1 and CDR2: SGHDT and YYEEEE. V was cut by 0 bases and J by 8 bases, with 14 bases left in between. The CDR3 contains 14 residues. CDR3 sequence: CASSLEGGRWGYTF. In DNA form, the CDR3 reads TGTGCCAGCAGCTTGGAGGGAGGGCGATGGGGCTACACCTTC. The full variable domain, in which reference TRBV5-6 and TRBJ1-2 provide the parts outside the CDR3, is DAGVTQSPTHLIKTRGQQVTLRCSPKSGHDTVSWYQQALGQGPQFIFQYYEEEERQRGNFPDRFSGHQFPNYSSELNVNALLLGDSALYLCASSLEGGRWGYTFGSGTRLTVV.

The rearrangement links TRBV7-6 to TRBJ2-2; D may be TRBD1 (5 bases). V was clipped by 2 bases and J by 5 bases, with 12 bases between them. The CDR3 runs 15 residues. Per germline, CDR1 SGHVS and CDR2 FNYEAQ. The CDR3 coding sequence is TGTGCCAGCAGCTTACGGCAGGGTGCTACCGGGGAGCTGTTTTTT. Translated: CASSLRQGATGELFF.

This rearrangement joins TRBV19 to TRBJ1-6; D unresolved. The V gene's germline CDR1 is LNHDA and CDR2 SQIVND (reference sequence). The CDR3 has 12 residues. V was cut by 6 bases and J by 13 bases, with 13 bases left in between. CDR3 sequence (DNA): TGTGCCAGTAGCGAGAGGCGGCTTCCCCTCCACTTT. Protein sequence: CASSERRLPLHF.

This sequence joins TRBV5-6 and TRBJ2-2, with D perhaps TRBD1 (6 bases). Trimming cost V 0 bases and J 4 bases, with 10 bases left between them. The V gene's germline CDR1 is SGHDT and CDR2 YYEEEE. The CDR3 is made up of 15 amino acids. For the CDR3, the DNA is TGTGCCAGCAGCTTGGGACAGGTTCGCACCGGGGAGCTGTTTTTT. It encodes CASSLGQVRTGELFF.

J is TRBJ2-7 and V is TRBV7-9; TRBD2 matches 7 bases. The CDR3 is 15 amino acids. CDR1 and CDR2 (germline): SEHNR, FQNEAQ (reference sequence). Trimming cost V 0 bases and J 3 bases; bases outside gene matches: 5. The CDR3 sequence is CASSLAGRGDYEQYF. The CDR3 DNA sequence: TGTGCCAGCAGCTTAGCCGGACGGGGGGACTACGAGCAGTACTTC.

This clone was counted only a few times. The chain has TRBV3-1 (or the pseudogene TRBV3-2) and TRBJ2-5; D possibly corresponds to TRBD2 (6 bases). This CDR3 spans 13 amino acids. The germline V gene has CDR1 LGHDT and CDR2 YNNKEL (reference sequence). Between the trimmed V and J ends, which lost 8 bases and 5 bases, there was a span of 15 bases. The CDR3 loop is CASAKAGKETQYF. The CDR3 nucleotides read TGTGCCAGCGCGAAGGCGGGAAAGGAGACCCAGTACTTC.

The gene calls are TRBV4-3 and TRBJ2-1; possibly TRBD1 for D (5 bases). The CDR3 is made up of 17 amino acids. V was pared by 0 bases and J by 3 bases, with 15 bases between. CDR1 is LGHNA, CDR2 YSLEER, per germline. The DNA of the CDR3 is TGCGCCAGCAGCCAAGAATCCGACAGACGGAACTACAATGAGCAGTTCTTC. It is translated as CASSQESDRRNYNEQFF.

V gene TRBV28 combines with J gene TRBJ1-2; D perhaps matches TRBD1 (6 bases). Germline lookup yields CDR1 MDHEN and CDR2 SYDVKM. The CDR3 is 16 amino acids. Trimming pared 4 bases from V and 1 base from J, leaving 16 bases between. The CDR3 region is CASSSLTGTSNYGYTF. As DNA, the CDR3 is TGTGCCAGCAGTTCCCTGACCGGGACAAGTAACTATGGCTACACCTTC.

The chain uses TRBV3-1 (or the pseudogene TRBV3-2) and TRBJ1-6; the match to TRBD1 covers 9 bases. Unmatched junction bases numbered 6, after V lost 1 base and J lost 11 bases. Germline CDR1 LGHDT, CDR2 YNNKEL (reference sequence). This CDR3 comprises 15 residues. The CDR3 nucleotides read TGTGCCAGCAGCCAAGCCGAGACAGGGGGTCCACCCCTCCACTTT. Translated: CASSQAETGGPPLHF.

The CDR3, as DNA: TGTGCCAGCAGCTTAGGGTGGGACAGGCCCTACGAGCAGTACTTC. Amino acids: CASSLGWDRPYEQYF. The chain carries TRBV7-8 and TRBJ2-7; 8 bases line up with TRBD1. CDR3 size: 15 residues. The junction had 4 bases not matched to a gene; V was cut back by 1 base and J by 2 bases. Germline V gives CDR1 SGHVS, CDR2 FQNEAQ.

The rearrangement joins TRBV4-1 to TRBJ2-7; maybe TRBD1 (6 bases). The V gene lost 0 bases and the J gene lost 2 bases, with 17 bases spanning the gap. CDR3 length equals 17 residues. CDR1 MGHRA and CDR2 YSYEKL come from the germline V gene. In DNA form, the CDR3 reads TGCGCCAGCAGCCAAGATGGAACAGGGCCAAGTCCCTACGAGCAGTACTTC. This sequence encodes CASSQDGTGPSPYEQYF.

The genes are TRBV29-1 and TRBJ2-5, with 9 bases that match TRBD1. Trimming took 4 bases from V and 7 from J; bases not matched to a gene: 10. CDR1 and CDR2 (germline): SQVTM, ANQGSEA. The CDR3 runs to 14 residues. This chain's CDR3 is CSVVGQGVKRTQYF. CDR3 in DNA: TGCAGCGTTGTGGGACAGGGCGTCAAACGGACCCAGTACTTC.

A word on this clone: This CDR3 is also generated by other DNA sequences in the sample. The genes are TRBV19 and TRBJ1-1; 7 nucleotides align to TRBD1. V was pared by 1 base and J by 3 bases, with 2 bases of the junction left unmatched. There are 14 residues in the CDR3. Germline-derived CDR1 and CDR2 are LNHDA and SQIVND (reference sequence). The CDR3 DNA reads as TGTGCCAGTAGTATAGGACAGGGCTACACTGAAGCTTTCTTT. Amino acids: CASSIGQGYTEAFF.

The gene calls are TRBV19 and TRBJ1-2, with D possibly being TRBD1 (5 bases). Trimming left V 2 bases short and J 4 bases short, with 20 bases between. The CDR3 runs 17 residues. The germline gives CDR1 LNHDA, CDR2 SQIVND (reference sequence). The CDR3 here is CASSITGSPRVRYGYTF. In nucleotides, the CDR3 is TGTGCCAGTAGTATAACCGGTTCGCCCAGGGTTCGCTATGGCTACACCTTC.

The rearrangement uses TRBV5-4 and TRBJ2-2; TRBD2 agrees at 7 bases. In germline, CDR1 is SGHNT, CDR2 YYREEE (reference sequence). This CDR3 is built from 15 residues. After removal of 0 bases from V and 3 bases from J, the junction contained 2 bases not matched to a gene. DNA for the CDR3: TGTGCCAGCAGCTTGGTGGGAGGGGACACCGGGGAGCTGTTTTTT. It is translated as CASSLVGGDTGELFF.

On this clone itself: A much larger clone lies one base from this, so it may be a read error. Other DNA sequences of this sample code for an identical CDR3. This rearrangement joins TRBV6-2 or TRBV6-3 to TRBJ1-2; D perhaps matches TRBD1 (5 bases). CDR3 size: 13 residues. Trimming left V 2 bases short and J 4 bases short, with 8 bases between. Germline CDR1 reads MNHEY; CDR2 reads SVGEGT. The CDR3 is CASSYRDSYGYTF. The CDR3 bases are TGTGCCAGCAGTTACCGCGACAGCTATGGCTACACCTTC.

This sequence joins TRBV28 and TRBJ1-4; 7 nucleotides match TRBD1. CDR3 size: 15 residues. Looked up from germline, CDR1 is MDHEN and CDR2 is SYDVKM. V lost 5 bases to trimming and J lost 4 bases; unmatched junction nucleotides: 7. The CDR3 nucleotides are TGTGCCAGCAGTGCCCCGGGACAGAATAATGAAAAACTGTTTTTT. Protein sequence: CASSAPGQNNEKLFF.

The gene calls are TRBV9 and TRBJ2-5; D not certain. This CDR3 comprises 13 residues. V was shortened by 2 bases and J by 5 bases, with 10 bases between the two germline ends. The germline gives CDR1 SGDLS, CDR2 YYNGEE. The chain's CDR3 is CASSVFPSETQYF. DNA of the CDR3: TGTGCCAGCAGCGTGTTCCCCAGTGAGACCCAGTACTTC.

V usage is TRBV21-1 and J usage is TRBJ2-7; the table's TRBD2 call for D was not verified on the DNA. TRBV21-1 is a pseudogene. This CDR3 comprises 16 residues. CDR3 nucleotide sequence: TGTGCCAGCAGCAAAGCAGCGAGGGCCTCTCGATACGAGCAGTACTTC. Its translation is CASSKAARASRYEQYF.

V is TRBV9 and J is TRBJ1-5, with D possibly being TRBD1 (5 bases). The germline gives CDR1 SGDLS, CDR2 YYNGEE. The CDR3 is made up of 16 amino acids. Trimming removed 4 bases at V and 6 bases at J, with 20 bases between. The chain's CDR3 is CASSPGPISGGQPQHF. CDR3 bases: TGTGCCAGCAGCCCGGGACCGATATCCGGGGGTCAGCCCCAGCATTTT. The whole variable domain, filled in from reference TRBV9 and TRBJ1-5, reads DSGVTQTPKHLITATGQRVTLRCSPRSGDLSVYWYQQSLDQGLQFLIQYYNGEERAKGNILERFSAQQFPDLHSELNLSSLELGDSALYFCASSPGPISGGQPQHFGDGTRLSIL.

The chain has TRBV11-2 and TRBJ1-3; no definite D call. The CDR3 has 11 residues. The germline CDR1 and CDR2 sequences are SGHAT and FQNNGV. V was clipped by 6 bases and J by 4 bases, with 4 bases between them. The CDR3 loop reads CASRQGNTIYF. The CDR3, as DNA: TGTGCCAGCAGACAGGGAAACACCATATATTTT.

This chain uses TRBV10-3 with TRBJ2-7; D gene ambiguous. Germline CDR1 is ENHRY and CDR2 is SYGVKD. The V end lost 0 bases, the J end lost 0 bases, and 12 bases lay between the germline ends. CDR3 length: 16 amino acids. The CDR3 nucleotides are TGTGCCATCAGTGAGTCCCCAACGCGGAACTCCTACGAGCAGTACTTC. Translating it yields CAISESPTRNSYEQYF.

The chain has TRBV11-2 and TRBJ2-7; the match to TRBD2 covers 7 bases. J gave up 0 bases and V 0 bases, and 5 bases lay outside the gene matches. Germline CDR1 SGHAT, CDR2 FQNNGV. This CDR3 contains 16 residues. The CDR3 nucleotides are TGTGCCAGCAGCTTAGACGGGTGGGGGGGCTCCTACGAGCAGTACTTC. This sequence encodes CASSLDGWGGSYEQYF. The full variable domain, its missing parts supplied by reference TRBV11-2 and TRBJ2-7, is EAGVAQSPRYKIIEKRQSVAFWCNPISGHATLYWYQQILGQGPKLLIQFQNNGVVDDSQLPKDRFSAERLKGVDSTLKIQPAKLEDSAVYLCASSLDGWGGSYEQYFGPGTRLTVT.

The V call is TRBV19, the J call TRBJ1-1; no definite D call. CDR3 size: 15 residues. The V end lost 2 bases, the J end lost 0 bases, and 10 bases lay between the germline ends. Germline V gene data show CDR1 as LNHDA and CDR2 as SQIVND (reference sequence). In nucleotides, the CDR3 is TGTGCCAGTAGTATAAACAGCAGAATGAACACTGAAGCTTTCTTT. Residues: CASSINSRMNTEAFF. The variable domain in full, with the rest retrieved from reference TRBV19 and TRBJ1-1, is DGGITQSPKYLFRKEGQNVTLSCEQNLNHDAMYWYRQDPGQGLRLIYYSQIVNDFQKGDIAEGYSVSREKKESFPLTVTSAQKNPTAFYLCASSINSRMNTEAFFGQGTRLTVV.